Here is one T cell receptor (beta chain) with its context. The antigen remains undetermined. TCRdb re-called the 5' RACE reads with MiXCR, one entry per CDR3 protein. Found here are 450,000 to 600,000 distinct CDR3 sequences, approximately 20% of them singletons; the top ten hold around 0.5%. The data originate from a study of identical twins. Study outcomes and limitations: Instead of following the same donors, the conclusions were based on cross-sectional statistical analysis. Out-of-frame beta chain sequences displayed weaker excess sharing between twins. A lower insertion count was a feature of abundant cord blood beta clonotypes, with no such feature in memory repertoires.

CDR1 SEHNR and CDR2 FQNEAQ come from the germline V gene (reference sequence). Trimming removed 1 base at V and 5 bases at J, with 7 bases between. This CDR3 is 13 amino acids long. Healthy Caucasians supplied all donations. The same sample was also studied in work on yellow fever vaccine responses in identical twins.

The receptor comes from a woman between 18 and 29 years old in good health. Specimen: CD4+ T cells sorted from blood. The V call is TRBV7-9, the J call TRBJ2-3; D gene ambiguous. The CDR3: CASSLDGRDTQYF. The CDR3 nucleotides read TGTGCCAGCAGCTTAGATGGCCGAGATACGCAGTATTTT.